This T cell receptor (beta chain) is from a study of OX40 agonist ivuxolimab in advanced cancers. Study summary: Dose-escalation patients were diagnosed with hepatocellular carcinoma, melanoma, renal cell cancer or head and neck cancer. Three patients responded partially, comprising one with hepatocellular carcinoma and two with cutaneous melanoma.

Blood draws occurred at baseline, cycle 4 day 1, and cycle 7 day 1. General study results and limits: What antigens the expanded peripheral T cells recognized was never established.

Repertoires were generated with immunoSEQ multiplex PCR, while TCRdb's copy carries only in-frame clones and drops some. The sample contains approximately 89,000 clones, roughly 91% of which appear only once. Comments on this clone: Its antigen is unknown.

This CDR3 contains 16 residues. V lost 1 base and J lost 6; bases outside the gene matches: 7. Germline V gives CDR1 LGHNA, CDR2 YNFKEQ. This receptor was obtained from an adult with an advanced solid tumor such as melanoma, head and neck, liver or kidney cancer. This sample comprised CD4+ or CD8+ T cells sorted from blood, obtained in a trial of the OX40 agonist ivuxolimab. V and J are TRBV4-2 and TRBJ1-2, with 11 bases identical to TRBD1. The CDR3 DNA reads as TGTGCCAGCAGCCAAGGGGCGGGACAGGGGGAGGATGGCTACACCTTC. This encodes CASSQGAGQGEDGYTF.